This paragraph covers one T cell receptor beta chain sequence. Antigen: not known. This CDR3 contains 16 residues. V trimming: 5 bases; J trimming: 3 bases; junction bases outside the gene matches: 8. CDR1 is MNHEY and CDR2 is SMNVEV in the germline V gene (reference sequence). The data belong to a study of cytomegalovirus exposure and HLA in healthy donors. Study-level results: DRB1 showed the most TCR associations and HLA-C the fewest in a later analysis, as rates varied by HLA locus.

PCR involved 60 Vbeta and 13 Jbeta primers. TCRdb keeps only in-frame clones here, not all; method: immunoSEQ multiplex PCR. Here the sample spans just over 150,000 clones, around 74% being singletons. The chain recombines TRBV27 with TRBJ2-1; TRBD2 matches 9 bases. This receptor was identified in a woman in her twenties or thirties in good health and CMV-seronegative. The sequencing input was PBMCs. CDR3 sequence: CASSRVTSGNYNEQFF. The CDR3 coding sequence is TGTGCCAGCAGTCGGGTGACTAGCGGAAACTACAATGAGCAGTTCTTC.